This entry concerns a single T cell receptor (beta chain). TCRdb keeps only in-frame clones here, not all; method: immunoSEQ multiplex PCR. The repertoire includes roughly 380,000 clones, about nine tenths of them detected once, and about 3.5% sits in the top ten. Germline lookup yields CDR1 SEHNR and CDR2 FQNEAQ (reference sequence). V gave up 1 base and J gave up 8 bases, with 8 bases separating them. The CDR3 runs to 12 residues. This sample was taken from a study of Ad26.COV2.S vaccination and SARS-CoV-2 variants. Looking at the study overall: Once, or twice with 56 days between doses, Ad26.COV2.S was given intramuscularly.

Noted treatment: roughly 20 received Ad26.COV2.S at low or high dose, single or two shots; about five received placebo; per-sample allocation not given. Sampling occurred on day 63 after the first vaccine or placebo injection. The chain combines TRBV7-9 with TRBJ1-1; D gene uncertain. Material: peripheral blood, obtained in a trial of Ad26.COV2.S vaccine versus placebo. This sequence originates from a person between 18 and 60 years old who received the Ad26.COV2.S COVID-19 vaccine or a placebo. CDR3 residues: CASSLVGREAFF. The CDR3 region has the DNA TGTGCCAGCAGCTTAGTGGGCAGAGAAGCTTTCTTT.